Described below is a single T cell receptor beta chain sequence and its context. What antigen it recognizes has not been identified. No quality values exist for individual bases; no much larger clone is one base distant. CDR1 and CDR2 are read off the germline V gene (reference sequence) as SGHNT and YYREEE. The V end gives up 2 bases and the J end 3 bases, leaving 4 bases in the junction not matched to a gene. Counted from cysteine to phenylalanine, this CDR3 has 14 amino acids. Just the 42-base CDR3 DNA is kept, in frame starting at base 1. The sample originates from a study of cytomegalovirus exposure and HLA in healthy donors (dated by TCRdb to about 2017). As for the study more broadly: According to a later analysis, the roughly 120 validation repertoires were produced on the same platform as the approximately 690 repertoires of the first cohort. The study aimed to test whether signatures of past pathogen exposure could be identified by cataloging public T cell receptors. Along with the roughly 700-subject first cohort, a separate validation cohort of around 120 different subjects was used. To predict cytomegalovirus infection status, the study brought together high-throughput TCR immunosequencing, statistical association of individual TCRs with disease status, and machine learning.

Receptor amplification or capture employed the immunoSEQ multiplex PCR assay. Per the authors' processing: A statistical classification framework was developed to diagnose cytomegalovirus status using the catalog of TCR beta chain sequences. What TCRdb holds here is the immuneACCESS table cut down to in-frame rearrangements. Part of the clones is not present; checked against another copy, under half of the missing clones reflect an unresolved V gene, and the others are unexplained. From that table come the V and J calls and clone size; the DNA was used to work out D and trimming. Present in this sample are about 160,000 clones, around 88% of which were seen just once. Approximately 2.1% of the sample is held by the ten biggest clonotypes. What the study reported, not specific to this receptor: A later analysis had no HLA typing for the validation cohort, so co-occurrence there was scored across all 130 or so repertoires. In both the original and validation cohorts, the classifier was reported to diagnose cytomegalovirus status with high specificity and sensitivity. In vitro tests confirmed that a few of the cytomegalovirus-associated TCR beta chains recognize cytomegalovirus antigens. Most TCR sequences were observed very rarely across donors, whereas some public TCRs were present in many individuals. In the study, approximately 160 TCR beta chains were listed as associated with cytomegalovirus. Subsequent analysis determined that TCRs grouped into clusters in the first cohort also showed a tendency toward co-occurrence across the roughly 120 validation repertoires, and approximately 94% of cluster scores exceeded 0. According to the authors, the approach could potentially be generalized to other disease states and immunological phenotypes.

The donors were included in the validation cohort of over a hundred subjects, a group kept apart from the approximately 690-subject first cohort. The V and J segments used are TRBV5-4 and TRBJ1-1; TRBD1 agrees with 7 junctional bases. The sequence was obtained from a woman aged 18-35 years in good health and CMV-seronegative. Sequences were obtained from PBMCs. The sequenced DNA: TGTGCCAGCAGCTTAAGACAGGGCCACACTGAAGCTTTCTTT. Its protein reads: CASSLRQGHTEAFF.